The 17 T cell receptor beta chains in this list originate from one sample, sequenced in a study of T cell repertoires in cytomegalovirus infection. Their specific antigens are unknown. TCRdb recomputed calls from the reads with MiXCR, one row per CDR3 protein. Here the sample spans about 350,000 distinct CDR3 sequences, roughly 36% being singletons. The material was cultured PBMCs, obtained from culture after CMV antigen stimulation. The receptor source for this set is a human donor in good health (CMV status not recorded). Some clones in this sample may be carry-over from other donors' samples.

This clonotype appeared a few times. The rearrangement uses TRBV4-1 and TRBJ1-5; a possible D gene is TRBD1 (6 bases). V lost 0 bases, J lost 5 bases, and 11 bases lay in between. The germline V gene encodes CDR1 MGHRA and CDR2 YSYEKL. The CDR3 runs 15 residues. The CDR3 reads CASSQERGEHQPQHF. Here the CDR3 DNA reads TGCGCCAGCAGCCAAGAGAGGGGGGAACATCAGCCCCAGCATTTT.

This clonotype has ten or more counts. The chain uses TRBV7-9 and TRBJ2-3; possibly TRBD2 for D (5 bases). The CDR3 has 12 amino acids. Looked up from germline, CDR1 is SEHNR and CDR2 is FQNEAQ (reference sequence). V gave up 3 bases and J gave up 6 bases, with 7 bases separating them. The CDR3 here is CASSFGEDTQYF. CDR3 sequence (DNA): TGTGCCAGCAGCTTCGGGGAGGATACGCAGTATTTT.

A few counts support this clonotype. This rearrangement joins TRBV5-1 to TRBJ2-1, with 9 bases aligning to TRBD1. The CDR3 has 14 amino acids. Germline V CDR1 and CDR2: SGHRS, YFSETQ. The ends lost 3 bases at V and 7 bases at J; junction bases unmatched: 5. CDR3 region: CASSWGQGRNEQFF. CDR3 bases: TGCGCCAGCAGCTGGGGACAGGGCAGGAATGAGCAGTTCTTC.

The chain is built from TRBV4-1 and TRBJ1-2; D is unresolved. CDR3 length: 14 amino acids. The germline V and J ends were trimmed by 1 base and 6 bases, with 12 bases remaining between them. Germline-derived CDR1 and CDR2 are MGHRA and YSYEKL. For the CDR3, the DNA is TGCGCCAGCAGCCAAGTTGGAGGGAAGGATGGCTACACCTTC. This encodes CASSQVGGKDGYTF.

This clonotype appeared many times. V gene TRBV27 combines with J gene TRBJ2-5; 10 nucleotides align to TRBD2. This CDR3 is 15 amino acids long. The germline V gene has CDR1 MNHEY and CDR2 SMNVEV (reference sequence). J gave up 1 base and V 6 bases, and 5 bases lay outside the gene matches. The CDR3 sequence: CASSPLAGGQETQYF. CDR3 coding DNA: TGTGCCAGCAGCCCCTTAGCGGGAGGCCAAGAGACCCAGTACTTC.

This clonotype has a handful of counts. V and J are TRBV4-2 and TRBJ2-5; D gene ambiguous. The CDR3 extends over 15 amino acids. Germline loops: CDR1 LGHNA, CDR2 YNFKEQ. V dropped 0 bases and J dropped 5 bases, with 13 bases sitting between them. CDR3 DNA sequence: TGTGCCAGCAGCCAAGATCCCGGAAGGGCGGAGACCCAGTACTTC. Its translation: CASSQDPGRAETQYF.

Many counts were recorded for this clonotype. The genes are TRBV7-2 and TRBJ1-1, with no clear D. This CDR3 contains 13 residues. CDR1 and CDR2 (germline): SGHTA, FQGNSA. Deletions cut 1 base from V and 4 bases from J, with 7 bases between. As DNA, the CDR3 is TGTGCCAGCAGCTTAGTAGGGTCCACTGAAGCTTTCTTT. The encoded protein is CASSLVGSTEAFF.

V and J are TRBV19 and TRBJ1-2; D not certain. The CDR3 is made up of 15 amino acids. Germline V gene lookup returns CDR1 LNHDA and CDR2 SQIVND (reference sequence). V dropped 3 bases and J dropped 5 bases, with 16 bases sitting between them. The CDR3 is CASSIAAEKIYGYTF. The CDR3 DNA reads as TGTGCCAGTAGTATCGCGGCCGAGAAGATATATGGCTACACCTTC.

This sequence joins TRBV11-2 and TRBJ2-1, with TRBD2 matching over 8 bases. The CDR3 has 17 amino acids. Germline V CDR1 and CDR2: SGHAT, FQNNGV. V dropped 0 bases and J dropped 4; count of bases not matched to a gene: 8. CDR3 residues: CASSLEKRASGYNEQFF. For the CDR3, the DNA is TGTGCCAGCAGCTTAGAGAAACGGGCTAGCGGGTACAATGAGCAGTTCTTC. Supplemented by reference TRBV11-2 and TRBJ2-1, the full variable domain reads EAGVAQSPRYKIIEKRQSVAFWCNPISGHATLYWYQQILGQGPKLLIQFQNNGVVDDSQLPKDRFSAERLKGVDSTLKIQPAKLEDSAVYLCASSLEKRASGYNEQFFGPGTRLTVL.

This clonotype is labeled medium-sized. The rearrangement uses TRBV5-1 and TRBJ2-1; D remains ambiguous. The germline CDR1 and CDR2 sequences are SGHRS and YFSETQ. V was pared by 4 bases and J by 6 bases, with 5 bases between. The CDR3 runs 11 residues. CDR3 in DNA: TGCGCCAGCAGCCAGGCCAATGAGCAGTTCTTC. It translates to CASSQANEQFF.

The V gene is TRBV4-3, the J gene TRBJ1-1; D remains unclear. The CDR3 runs to 16 residues. Deletions cut 1 base from V and 4 bases from J, with 16 bases between. Germline assignment: CDR1 LGHNA and CDR2 YSLEER. CDR3 protein: CASSQGAGPGITEAFF. The CDR3 coding sequence is TGCGCCAGCAGCCAAGGGGCAGGCCCCGGAATCACTGAAGCTTTCTTT.

This clonotype came up many times. The chain uses TRBV28 and TRBJ1-2, with a tentative D call TRBD1 (6 bases). From germline, CDR1 is MDHEN and CDR2 SYDVKM. The V end lost 5 bases, the J end lost 8 bases, and 18 bases lay between the germline ends. The CDR3 contains 14 residues. CDR3 DNA sequence: TGTGCCAGCAGTATATCCGCCGGGGGGCTGGGCTACACCTTC. This encodes CASSISAGGLGYTF.

This clonotype came up many times. The chain links TRBV7-2 to TRBJ1-2; TRBD1 is a possible D gene (6 bases). Germline values: CDR1 SGHTA, CDR2 FQGNSA. This CDR3 is built from 16 residues. V was trimmed by 0 bases and J by 2 bases, leaving 13 bases between them. Written as DNA, the CDR3 is TGTGCCAGCAGCTTAGCCCCGGGACACATGAACTATGGCTACACCTTC. Amino acid sequence: CASSLAPGHMNYGYTF.

This chain joins TRBV29-1 and TRBJ2-2; D gene unclear. The CDR3 spans 13 residues. The germline V gene has CDR1 SQVTM and CDR2 ANQGSEA. In nucleotides, the CDR3 is TGCACGGTGAGAAGACAGAACACCGGGGAGCTGTTTTTT. Translating gives CTVRRQNTGELFF.

This clonotype was observed many times. The rearrangement uses TRBV7-2 and TRBJ1-2; 7 bases align to TRBD1. The trim removed 5 bases at V and 9 bases at J, leaving 9 bases unmatched. The CDR3 consists of 13 residues. Germline V gene sequence: CDR1 SGHTA, CDR2 FQGNSA. The CDR3 loop reads CASSPNEGQRYTF. The CDR3 DNA is TGTGCCAGCAGCCCAAACGAGGGACAGCGCTACACCTTC.

This chain joins TRBV6-1 and TRBJ1-1; 8 bases map to TRBD1. CDR1 is MNHNS and CDR2 is SASEGT in the germline V gene. This CDR3 is 15 amino acids long. After removal of 6 bases from V and 3 bases from J, the junction contained 9 bases not matched to a gene. The CDR3: CASRLDRGKDTEAFF. CDR3 nucleotide sequence: TGTGCCAGCAGGTTAGACAGGGGTAAGGACACTGAAGCTTTCTTT.

The chain employs TRBV7-8 and TRBJ1-5; D is perhaps TRBD1 (5 bases). The CDR3 length is 14 residues. Trimming left V 2 bases short and J 12 bases short, with 17 bases between. The V gene's germline CDR1 is SGHVS and CDR2 FQNEAQ. The chain's CDR3 is CASSLTGTDKFQHF. The CDR3 region has the DNA TGTGCCAGCAGCTTAACCGGGACCGATAAGTTCCAGCATTTT.